This T cell receptor beta chain was obtained from a study of blood T cell repertoires in COVID-19. The CDR3 extends over 14 amino acids. With V trimmed by 5 bases and J by 3 bases, 4 bases remained unmatched. Germline lookup yields CDR1 MNHEY and CDR2 SMNVEV (reference sequence). TCRdb's table, derived via immunoSEQ multiplex PCR, lists solely in-frame clones and lacks some. The profile covers over 110,000 clones, with less than 90% appearing a single time and less than 7% taken by the ten largest. This receptor was obtained from a man aged 35-49 years with acute COVID-19. The sequencing input was PBMCs or T cells enriched from blood (not recorded which). The rearrangement joins TRBV27 to TRBJ1-3; TRBD1 matches at 7 bases. CDR3 amino acids: CASSTTGFGNTIYF. In DNA, the CDR3 is TGTGCCAGCAGTACGACAGGGTTTGGAAACACCATATATTTT.